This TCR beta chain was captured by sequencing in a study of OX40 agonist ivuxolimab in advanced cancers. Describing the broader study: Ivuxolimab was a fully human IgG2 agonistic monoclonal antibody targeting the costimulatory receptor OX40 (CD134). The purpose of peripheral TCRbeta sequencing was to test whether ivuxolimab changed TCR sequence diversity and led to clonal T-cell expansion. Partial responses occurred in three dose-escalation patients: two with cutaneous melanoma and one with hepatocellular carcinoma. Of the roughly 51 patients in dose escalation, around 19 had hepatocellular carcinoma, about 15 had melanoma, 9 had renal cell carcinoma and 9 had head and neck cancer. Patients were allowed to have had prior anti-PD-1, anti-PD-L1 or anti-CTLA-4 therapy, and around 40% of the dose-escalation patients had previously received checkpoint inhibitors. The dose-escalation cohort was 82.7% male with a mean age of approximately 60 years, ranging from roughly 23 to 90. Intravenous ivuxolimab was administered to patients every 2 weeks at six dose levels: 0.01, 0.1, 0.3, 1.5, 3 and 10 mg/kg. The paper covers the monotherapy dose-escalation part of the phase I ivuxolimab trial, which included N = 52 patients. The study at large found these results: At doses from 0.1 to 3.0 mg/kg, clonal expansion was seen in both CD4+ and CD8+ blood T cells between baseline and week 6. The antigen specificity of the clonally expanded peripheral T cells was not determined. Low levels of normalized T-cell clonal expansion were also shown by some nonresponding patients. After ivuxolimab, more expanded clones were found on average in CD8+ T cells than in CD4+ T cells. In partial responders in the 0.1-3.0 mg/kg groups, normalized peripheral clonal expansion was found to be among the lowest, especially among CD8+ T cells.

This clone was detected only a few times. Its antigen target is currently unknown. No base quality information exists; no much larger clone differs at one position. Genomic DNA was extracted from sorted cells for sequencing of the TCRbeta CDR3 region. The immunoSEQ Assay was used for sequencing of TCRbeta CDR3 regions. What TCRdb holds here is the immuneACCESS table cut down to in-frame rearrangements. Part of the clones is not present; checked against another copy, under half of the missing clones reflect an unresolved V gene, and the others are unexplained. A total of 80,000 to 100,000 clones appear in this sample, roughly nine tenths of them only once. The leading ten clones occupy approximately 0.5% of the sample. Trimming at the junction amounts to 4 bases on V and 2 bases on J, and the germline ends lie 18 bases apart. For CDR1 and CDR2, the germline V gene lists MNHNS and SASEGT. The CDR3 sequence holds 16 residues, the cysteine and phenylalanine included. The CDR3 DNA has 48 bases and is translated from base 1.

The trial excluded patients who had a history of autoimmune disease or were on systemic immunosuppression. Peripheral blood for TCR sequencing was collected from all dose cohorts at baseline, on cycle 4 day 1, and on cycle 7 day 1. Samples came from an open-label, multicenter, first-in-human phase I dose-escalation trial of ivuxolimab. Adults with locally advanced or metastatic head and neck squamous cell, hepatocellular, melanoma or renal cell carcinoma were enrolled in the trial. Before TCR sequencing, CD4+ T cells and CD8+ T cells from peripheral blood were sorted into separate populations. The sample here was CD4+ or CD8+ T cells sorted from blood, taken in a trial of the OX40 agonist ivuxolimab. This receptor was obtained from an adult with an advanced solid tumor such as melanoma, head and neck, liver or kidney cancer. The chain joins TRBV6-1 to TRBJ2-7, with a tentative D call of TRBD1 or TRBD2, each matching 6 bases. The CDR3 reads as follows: CASSVGGGGTAYEQYF. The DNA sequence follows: TGTGCCAGCAGTGTAGGCGGAGGGGGAACTGCCTACGAGCAGTACTTC.